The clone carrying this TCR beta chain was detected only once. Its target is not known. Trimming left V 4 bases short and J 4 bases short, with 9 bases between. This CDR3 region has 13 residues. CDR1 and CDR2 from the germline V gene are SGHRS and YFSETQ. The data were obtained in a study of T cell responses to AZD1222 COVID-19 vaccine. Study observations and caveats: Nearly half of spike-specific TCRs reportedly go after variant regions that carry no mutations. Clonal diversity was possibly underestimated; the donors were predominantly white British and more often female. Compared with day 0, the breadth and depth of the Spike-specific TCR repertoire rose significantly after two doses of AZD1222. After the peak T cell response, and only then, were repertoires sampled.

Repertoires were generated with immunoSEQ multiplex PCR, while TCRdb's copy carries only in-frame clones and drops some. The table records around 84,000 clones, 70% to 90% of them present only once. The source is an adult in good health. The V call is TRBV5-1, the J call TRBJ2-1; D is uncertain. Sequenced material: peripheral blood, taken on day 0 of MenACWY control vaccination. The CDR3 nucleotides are TGCGCCAGCAGCCCTACAGCTTACAATGAGCAGTTCTTC. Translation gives CASSPTAYNEQFF.